This note documents a single TCR beta chain sequence. The data are from a study of blood T cell repertoires in COVID-19. Per the original data handling: How many nucleated cells were present was estimated from reference gene primer amplification. Assay: immunoSEQ multiplex PCR; the TCRdb copy retains only in-frame clones and omits some. V and J calls and clone size are given by that table; D and trimming were obtained from the DNA. The sample yields more than 70,000 clones, roughly 80% seen once. The CDR3 has 15 amino acids. The germline CDR1 and CDR2 sequences are KGHSH and LQKENI. V lost 2 bases and J 1 base, leaving 11 bases between the germline ends.

The clonotype comes from a human donor in a cohort sampled during active COVID-19. Material: peripheral blood. This rearrangement joins TRBV18 to TRBJ1-1; TRBD1 is a possible D gene (5 bases). This CDR3 is CASSPGNRKNTEAFF. The DNA of the CDR3 is TGTGCCAGCTCACCAGGTAACAGGAAGAACACTGAAGCTTTCTTT.